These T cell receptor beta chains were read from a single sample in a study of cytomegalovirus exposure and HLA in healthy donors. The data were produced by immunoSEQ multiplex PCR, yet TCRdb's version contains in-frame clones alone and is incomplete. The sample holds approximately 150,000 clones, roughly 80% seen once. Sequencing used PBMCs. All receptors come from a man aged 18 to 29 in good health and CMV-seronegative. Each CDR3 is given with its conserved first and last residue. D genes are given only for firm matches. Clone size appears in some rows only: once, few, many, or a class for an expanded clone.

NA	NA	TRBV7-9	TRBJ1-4	CASSFYRVATNEKLFF	TGTGCCAGCAGCTTTTACAGGGTTGCAACTAATGAAAAACTGTTTTTT
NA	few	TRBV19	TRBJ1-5	CASSSLQLDQPQHF	TGTGCCAGTAGTTCCTTACAGTTAGATCAGCCCCAGCATTTT
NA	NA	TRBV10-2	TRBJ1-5	CASSESQGQPQHF	TGCGCCAGCAGTGAGTCGCAGGGACAGCCCCAGCATTTT
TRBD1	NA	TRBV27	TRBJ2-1	CASSRYRDSLFF	TGTGCCAGCAGTCGATACCGGGACAGTCTGTTCTTC
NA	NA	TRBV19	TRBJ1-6	CASKGVQFSPLHF	TGTGCCAGTAAAGGGGTTCAATTTTCACCCCTCCACTTT
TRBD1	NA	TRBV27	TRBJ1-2	CASSFSTGSGGYTF	TGTGCCAGCAGTTTCTCGACAGGGTCGGGTGGCTACACCTTC
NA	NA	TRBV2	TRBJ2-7	CASKHDSYEQYF	TGTGCCAGCAAACACGACTCCTACGAGCAGTACTTC
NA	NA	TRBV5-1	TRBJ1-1	CASSLSRSNTEAFF	TGCGCCAGCAGCTTGTCCAGATCGAACACTGAAGCTTTCTTT
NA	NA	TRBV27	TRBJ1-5	CASGVQGKQPQHF	TGTGCCAGCGGCGTTCAGGGGAAACAGCCCCAGCATTTT
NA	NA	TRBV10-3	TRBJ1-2	CAIPKGYPNYGYTF	TGTGCCATCCCGAAGGGGTATCCTAACTATGGCTACACCTTC
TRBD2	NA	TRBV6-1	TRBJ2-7	CASSESSGRASSYEQYF	TGTGCCAGCAGTGAATCTAGCGGGAGGGCGAGCTCCTACGAGCAGTACTTC
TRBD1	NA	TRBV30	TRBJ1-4	CAWTGGGEKLFF	TGTGCCTGGACAGGGGGCGGTGAAAAACTGTTTTTT
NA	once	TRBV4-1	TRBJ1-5	CASSQEGQRRNYQPQHF	TGCGCCAGCAGCCAAGAAGGACAGCGGCGCAACTATCAGCCCCAGCATTTT
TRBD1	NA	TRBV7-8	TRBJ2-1	CASSWRPLAGGFRNEQFF	TGTGCCAGCAGCTGGCGACCCTTGGCAGGGGGCTTTAGAAATGAGCAGTTCTTC
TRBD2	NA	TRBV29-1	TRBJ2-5	CSVEQSWRGSLGETQYF	TGCAGCGTTGAACAGTCCTGGCGCGGGAGTTTAGGAGAGACCCAGTACTTC
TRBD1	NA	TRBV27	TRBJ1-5	CASSLLGTGGYQPQHF	TGTGCCAGCAGTTTACTGGGGACAGGGGGCTATCAGCCCCAGCATTTT
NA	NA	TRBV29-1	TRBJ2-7	CSVEAPARGAGSEQYF	TGCAGCGTTGAAGCCCCCGCCCGAGGGGCGGGAAGCGAGCAGTACTTC
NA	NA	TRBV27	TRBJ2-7	CASSSVGRDGYEQYF	TGTGCCAGCAGCAGCGTCGGGCGGGATGGGTACGAGCAGTACTTC
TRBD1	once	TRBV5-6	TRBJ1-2	CASSPDRDYGYTF	TGTGCCAGCAGCCCCGACAGGGACTATGGCTACACCTTC
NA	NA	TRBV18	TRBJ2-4	CASSPGRAENIQYF	TGTGCCAGCTCACCGGGCAGGGCGGAAAACATTCAGTACTTC
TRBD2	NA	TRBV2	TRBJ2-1	CASTQGSGGLNEQFF	TGTGCCAGCACCCAAGGTAGCGGGGGATTGAATGAGCAGTTCTTC
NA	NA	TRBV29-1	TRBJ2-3	CSVDDQERTDTQYF	TGCAGCGTTGATGATCAGGAACGCACAGATACGCAGTATTTT
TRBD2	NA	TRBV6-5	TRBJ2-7	CASSQGLAGESRQYF	TGTGCCAGCAGTCAGGGACTAGCGGGAGAATCCCGGCAGTACTTC
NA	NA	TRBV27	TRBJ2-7	CASSLLDFHEQYF	TGTGCCAGCAGTTTATTGGACTTCCACGAGCAGTACTTC
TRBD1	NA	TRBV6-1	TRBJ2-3	CASSERTGGDSTDTQYF	TGTGCCAGCAGTGAAAGGACAGGGGGCGATAGCACAGATACGCAGTATTTT
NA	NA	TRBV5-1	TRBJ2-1	CASSLNTMDNEQFF	TGCGCCAGCAGCTTAAACACGATGGACAATGAGCAGTTCTTC
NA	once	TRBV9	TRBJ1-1	CASSVEQALNTEAFF	TGTGCCAGCAGCGTAGAGCAGGCCTTGAACACTGAAGCTTTCTTT
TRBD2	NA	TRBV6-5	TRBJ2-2	CASSSIAGVGGELFF	TGTGCCAGCAGTTCTATAGCGGGGGTGGGCGGGGAGCTGTTTTTT
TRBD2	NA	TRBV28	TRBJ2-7	CASSLNLLAGASEQYF	TGTGCCAGCAGTCTTAACCTACTAGCGGGAGCATCTGAGCAGTACTTC
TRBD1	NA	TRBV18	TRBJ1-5	CASSPTDRGRGSQHF	TGTGCCAGCTCACCAACAGACAGGGGGCGCGGGTCCCAGCATTTT
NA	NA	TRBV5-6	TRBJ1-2	CASTRTGENYGYTF	TGTGCCAGCACCCGAACCGGGGAGAACTATGGCTACACCTTC
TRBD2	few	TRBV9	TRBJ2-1	CASSGGGDGHEQFF	TGTGCCAGCAGCGGCGGGGGTGATGGGCATGAGCAGTTCTTC
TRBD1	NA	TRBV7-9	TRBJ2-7	CASNPGQGDYEQYF	TGTGCCAGCAACCCGGGACAGGGGGACTACGAGCAGTACTTC
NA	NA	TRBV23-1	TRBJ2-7	CASSQSAPVYEQYF	TGCGCCAGCAGTCAATCAGCCCCGGTCTACGAGCAGTACTTC
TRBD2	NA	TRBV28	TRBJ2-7	CASTPSGTSSYEQYF	TGTGCCAGCACCCCGTCTGGGACTAGTTCCTACGAGCAGTACTTC
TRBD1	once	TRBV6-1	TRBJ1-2	CASDRGEGNGYTF	TGTGCCAGCGACAGGGGTGAAGGTAATGGCTACACCTTC
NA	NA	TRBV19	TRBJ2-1	CASTSVSGYNEQFF	TGTGCCAGTACTAGCGTTAGCGGTTACAATGAGCAGTTCTTC
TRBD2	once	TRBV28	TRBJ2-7	CAISSLAETYEQYF	TGTGCCATCAGCAGCCTAGCGGAGACCTACGAGCAGTACTTC
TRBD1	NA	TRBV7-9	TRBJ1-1	CSSSALDRQLGHTEAFF	TGTTCCAGCAGCGCACTGGACAGGCAATTAGGTCACACTGAAGCTTTCTTT
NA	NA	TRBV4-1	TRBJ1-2	CASSQDHRDIYGYTF	TGCGCCAGCAGCCAAGACCACCGGGACATCTATGGCTACACCTTC
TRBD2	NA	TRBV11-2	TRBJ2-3	CASSLEFGLAALPSTDTQYF	TGTGCCAGCAGCTTAGAGTTCGGACTAGCGGCACTCCCCAGCACAGATACGCAGTATTTT
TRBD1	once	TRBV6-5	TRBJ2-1	CASSYSPTGAGEQFF	TGTGCCAGCAGTTATAGCCCGACAGGGGCTGGTGAGCAGTTCTTC
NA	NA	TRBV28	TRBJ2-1	CASSLDRGEQFF	TGTGCCAGCAGTTTAGATCGGGGTGAGCAGTTCTTC
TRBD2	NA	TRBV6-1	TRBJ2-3	CASRERTSGTSTDTQYF	TGTGCCAGCAGGGAAAGGACTAGCGGAACTAGCACAGATACGCAGTATTTT
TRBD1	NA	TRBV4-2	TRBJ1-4	CASSHFSDRSNEKLFF	TGTGCCAGCAGCCATTTCTCGGACAGGAGCAATGAAAAACTGTTTTTT
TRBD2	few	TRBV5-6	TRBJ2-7	CASSLSGVSSYEQYF	TGTGCCAGCAGCCTTAGCGGGGTAAGCTCCTACGAGCAGTACTTC
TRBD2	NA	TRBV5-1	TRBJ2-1	CASSFAVAGGNEQFF	TGCGCCAGCAGCTTCGCGGTAGCGGGCGGGAATGAGCAGTTCTTC
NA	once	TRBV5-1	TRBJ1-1	CASSLSLRAGATEAFF	TGCGCCAGCAGCTTGAGTCTCCGAGCGGGAGCAACTGAAGCTTTCTTT
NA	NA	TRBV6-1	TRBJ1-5	CASSGGGTYQPQHF	TGTGCCAGCAGTGGAGGGGGAACCTATCAGCCCCAGCATTTT
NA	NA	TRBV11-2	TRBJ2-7	CASSLGKQRPSYEQYF	TGTGCCAGCAGCTTAGGCAAACAGCGGCCCTCCTACGAGCAGTACTTC
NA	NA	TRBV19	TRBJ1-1	CASSTGATEAFF	TGTGCCAGTAGTACAGGGGCGACTGAAGCTTTCTTT
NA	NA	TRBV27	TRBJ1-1	CASSPGGTEAFF	TGTGCCAGCAGCCCGGGGGGGACTGAAGCTTTCTTT
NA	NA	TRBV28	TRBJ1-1	CASSATGWSTEAFF	TGTGCCAGCAGTGCCACAGGGTGGAGCACTGAAGCTTTCTTT
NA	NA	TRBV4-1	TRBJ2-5	CASSRGLPQETQYF	TGCGCCAGCAGCCGGGGACTGCCGCAAGAGACCCAGTACTTC
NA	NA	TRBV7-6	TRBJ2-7	CASSLGGLPYEQYF	TGTGCCAGCAGCTTAGGAGGCCTCCCCTACGAGCAGTACTTC